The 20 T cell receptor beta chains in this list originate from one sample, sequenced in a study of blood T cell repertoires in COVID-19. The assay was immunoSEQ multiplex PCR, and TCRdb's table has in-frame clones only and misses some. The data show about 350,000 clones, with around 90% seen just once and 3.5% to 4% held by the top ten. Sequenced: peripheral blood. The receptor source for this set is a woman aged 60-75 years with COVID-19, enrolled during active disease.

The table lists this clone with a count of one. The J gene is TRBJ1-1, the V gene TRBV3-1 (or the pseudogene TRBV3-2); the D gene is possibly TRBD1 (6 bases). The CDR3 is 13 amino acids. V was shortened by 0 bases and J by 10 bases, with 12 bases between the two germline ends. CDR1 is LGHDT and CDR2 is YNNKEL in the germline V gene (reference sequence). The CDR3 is CASSQDKGVAAFF. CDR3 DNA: TGTGCCAGCAGCCAAGATAAGGGGGTAGCAGCTTTCTTT.

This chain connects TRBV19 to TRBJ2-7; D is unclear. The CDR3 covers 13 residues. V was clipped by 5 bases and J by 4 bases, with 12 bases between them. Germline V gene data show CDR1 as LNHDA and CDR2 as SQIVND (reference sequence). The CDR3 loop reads CASSANVRYEQYF. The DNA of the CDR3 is TGTGCCAGTAGTGCAAACGTGAGGTACGAGCAGTACTTC.

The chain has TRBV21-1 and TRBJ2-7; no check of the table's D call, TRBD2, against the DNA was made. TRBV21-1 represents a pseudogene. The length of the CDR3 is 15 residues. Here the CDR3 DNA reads TGTGCCGGCCGAGGGCGGGCCGTTACCTCCTACGAGCAGTACTTC. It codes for CAGRGRAVTSYEQYF.

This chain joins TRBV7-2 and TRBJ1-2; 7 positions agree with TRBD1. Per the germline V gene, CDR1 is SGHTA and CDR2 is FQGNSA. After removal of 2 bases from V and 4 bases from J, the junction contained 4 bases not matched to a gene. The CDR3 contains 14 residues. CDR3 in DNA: TGTGCCAGCAGCTTAACCGGGACAGCCTATGGCTACACCTTC. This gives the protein CASSLTGTAYGYTF.

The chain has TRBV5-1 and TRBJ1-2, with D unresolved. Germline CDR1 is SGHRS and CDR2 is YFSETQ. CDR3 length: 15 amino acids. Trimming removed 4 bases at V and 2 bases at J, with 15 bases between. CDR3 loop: CASSGEDGKNYGYTF. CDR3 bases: TGCGCCAGCAGCGGAGAGGACGGGAAAAACTATGGCTACACCTTC. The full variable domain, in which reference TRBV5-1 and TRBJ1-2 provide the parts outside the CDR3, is KAGVTQTPRYLIKTRGQQVTLSCSPISGHRSVSWYQQTPGQGLQFLFEYFSETQRNKGNFPGRFSGRQFSNSRSEMNVSTLELGDSALYLCASSGEDGKNYGYTFGSGTRLTVV.

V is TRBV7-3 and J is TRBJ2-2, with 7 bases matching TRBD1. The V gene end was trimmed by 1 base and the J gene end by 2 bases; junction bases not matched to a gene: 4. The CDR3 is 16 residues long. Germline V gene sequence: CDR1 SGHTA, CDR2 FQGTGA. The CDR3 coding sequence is TGTGCCAGCAGCTTAAGAGGGGGCGTTAACACCGGGGAGCTGTTTTTT. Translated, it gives CASSLRGGVNTGELFF.

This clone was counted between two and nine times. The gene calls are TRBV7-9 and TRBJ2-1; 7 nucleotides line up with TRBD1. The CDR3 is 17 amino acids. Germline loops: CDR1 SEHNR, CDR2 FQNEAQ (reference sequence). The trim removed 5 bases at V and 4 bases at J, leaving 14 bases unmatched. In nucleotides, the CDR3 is TGTGCCAGCAGCCCCCCCTGGGGACAGATGAAGTACAATGAGCAGTTCTTC. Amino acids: CASSPPWGQMKYNEQFF.

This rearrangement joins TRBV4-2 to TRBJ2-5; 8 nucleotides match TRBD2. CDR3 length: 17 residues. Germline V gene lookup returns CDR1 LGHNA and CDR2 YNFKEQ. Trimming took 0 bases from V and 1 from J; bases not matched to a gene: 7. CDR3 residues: CASSQEGRTSFQETQYF. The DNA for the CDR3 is TGTGCCAGCAGCCAAGAAGGAAGGACTAGCTTCCAAGAGACCCAGTACTTC.

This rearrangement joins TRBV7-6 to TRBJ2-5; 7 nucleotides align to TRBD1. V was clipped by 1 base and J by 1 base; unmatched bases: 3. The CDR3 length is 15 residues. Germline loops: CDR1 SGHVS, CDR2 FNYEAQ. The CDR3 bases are TGTGCCAGCAGCTTAGGAGACAGGGTCCAAGAGACCCAGTACTTC. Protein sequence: CASSLGDRVQETQYF.

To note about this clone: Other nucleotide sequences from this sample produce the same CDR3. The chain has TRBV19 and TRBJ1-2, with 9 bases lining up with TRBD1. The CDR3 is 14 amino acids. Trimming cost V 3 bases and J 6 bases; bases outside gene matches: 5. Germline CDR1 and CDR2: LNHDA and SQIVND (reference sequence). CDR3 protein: CASSIRQGGNGYTF. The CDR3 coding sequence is TGTGCCAGTAGTATCAGACAGGGGGGAAATGGCTACACCTTC.

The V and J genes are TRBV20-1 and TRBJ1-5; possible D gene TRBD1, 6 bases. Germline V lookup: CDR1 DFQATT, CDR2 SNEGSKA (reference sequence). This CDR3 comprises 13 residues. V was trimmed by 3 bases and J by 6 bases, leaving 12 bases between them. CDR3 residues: CSASDRPGQPQHF. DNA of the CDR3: TGCAGTGCTAGTGACAGGCCCGGTCAGCCCCAGCATTTT.

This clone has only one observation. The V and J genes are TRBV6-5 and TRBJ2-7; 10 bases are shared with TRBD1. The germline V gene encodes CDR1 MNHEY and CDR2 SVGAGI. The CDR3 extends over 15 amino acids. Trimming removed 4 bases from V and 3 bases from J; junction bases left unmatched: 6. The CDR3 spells CASSFPGQGIYEQYF. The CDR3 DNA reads TGTGCCAGCAGTTTCCCGGGACAGGGGATCTACGAGCAGTACTTC.

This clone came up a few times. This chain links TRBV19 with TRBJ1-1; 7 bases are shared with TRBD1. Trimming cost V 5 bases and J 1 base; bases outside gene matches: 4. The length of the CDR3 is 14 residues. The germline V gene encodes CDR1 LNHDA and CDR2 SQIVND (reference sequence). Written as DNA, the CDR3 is TGTGCCAGTAGTGAGTACAGGGGGAACACTGAAGCTTTCTTT. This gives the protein CASSEYRGNTEAFF.

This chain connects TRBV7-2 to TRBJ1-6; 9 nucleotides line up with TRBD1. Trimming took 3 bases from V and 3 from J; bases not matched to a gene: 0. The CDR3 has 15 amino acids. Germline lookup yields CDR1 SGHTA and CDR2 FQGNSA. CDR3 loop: CASSLTGGYNSPLHF. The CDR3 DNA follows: TGTGCCAGCAGCTTGACAGGGGGCTATAATTCACCCCTCCACTTT.

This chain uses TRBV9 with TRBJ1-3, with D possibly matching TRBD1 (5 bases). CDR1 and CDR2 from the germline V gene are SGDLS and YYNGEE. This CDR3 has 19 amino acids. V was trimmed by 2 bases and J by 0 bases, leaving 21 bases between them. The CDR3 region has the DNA TGTGCCAGCAGCGTGCGCGGGGGTAATTCCCTCGACTCTGGAAACACCATATATTTT. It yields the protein CASSVRGGNSLDSGNTIYF.

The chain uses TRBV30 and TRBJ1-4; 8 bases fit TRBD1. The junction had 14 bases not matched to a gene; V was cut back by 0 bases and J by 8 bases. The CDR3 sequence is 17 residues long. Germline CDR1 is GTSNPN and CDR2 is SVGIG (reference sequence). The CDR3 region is CAWSVPLPRGLREKLFF. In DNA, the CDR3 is TGTGCCTGGAGTGTTCCTCTCCCCAGGGGGCTTCGGGAAAAACTGTTTTTT. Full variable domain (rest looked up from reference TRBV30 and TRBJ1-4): SQTIHQWPATLVQPVGSPLSLECTVEGTSNPNLYWYRQAAGRGLQLLFYSVGIGQISSEVPQNLSASRPQDRQFILSSKKLLLSDSGFYLCAWSVPLPRGLREKLFFGSGTQLSVL.

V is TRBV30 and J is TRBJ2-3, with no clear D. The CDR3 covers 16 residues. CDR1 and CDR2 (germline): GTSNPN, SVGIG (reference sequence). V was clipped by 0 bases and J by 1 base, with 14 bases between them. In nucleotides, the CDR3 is TGTGCCTGGAGTGTCAGTAGCCCGCCTCGCACAGATACGCAGTATTTT. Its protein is CAWSVSSPPRTDTQYF.

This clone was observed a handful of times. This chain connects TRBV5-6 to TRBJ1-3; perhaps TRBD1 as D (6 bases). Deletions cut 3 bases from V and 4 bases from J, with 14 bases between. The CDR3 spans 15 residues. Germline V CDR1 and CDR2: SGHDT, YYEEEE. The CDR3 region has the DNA TGTGCCAGCAGCTACGACAGGAAAGGCGGAAACACCATATATTTT. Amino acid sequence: CASSYDRKGGNTIYF. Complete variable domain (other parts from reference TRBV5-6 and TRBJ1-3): DAGVTQSPTHLIKTRGQQVTLRCSPKSGHDTVSWYQQALGQGPQFIFQYYEEEERQRGNFPDRFSGHQFPNYSSELNVNALLLGDSALYLCASSYDRKGGNTIYFGEGSWLTVV.

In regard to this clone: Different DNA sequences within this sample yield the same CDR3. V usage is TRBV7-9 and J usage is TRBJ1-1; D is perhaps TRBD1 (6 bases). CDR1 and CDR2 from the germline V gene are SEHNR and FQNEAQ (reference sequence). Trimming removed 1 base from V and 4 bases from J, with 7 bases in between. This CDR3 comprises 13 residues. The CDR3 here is CASSLGTVTEAFF. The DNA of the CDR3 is TGTGCCAGCAGCTTAGGGACAGTCACTGAAGCTTTCTTT.

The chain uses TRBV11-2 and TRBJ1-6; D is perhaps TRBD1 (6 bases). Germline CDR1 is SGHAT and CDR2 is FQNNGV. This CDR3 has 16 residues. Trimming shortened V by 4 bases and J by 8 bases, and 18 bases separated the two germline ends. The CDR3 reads CASSSLKGGKYSPLHF. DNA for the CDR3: TGTGCCAGCAGCTCTCTTAAGGGGGGGAAATATTCACCCCTCCACTTT.